A single sample is the source of the 5 T cell receptor beta chains below, sequenced in a study of T-cell reconstitution after alpha-beta-depleted transplantation in children. A TCRbeta library incorporating unique molecular identifiers was prepared. TCRdb re-called the PCR reads through MiXCR, storing one row per CDR3 protein. The sample consists of around 450,000 distinct CDR3 sequences, roughly 10% of them appearing once. Sample: PBMCs, taken before TCRalphabeta/CD19-depleted stem cell transplant. These receptors came from a child aged 2 to 10 with inherited bone marrow failure, due to receive a stem cell transplant.

Ten or more counts support this clonotype. The CDR3 loop is CSARDHDRATDTQYF. The CDR3 nucleotides are TGCAGTGCTAGAGATCACGACAGGGCCACAGATACGCAGTATTTT. The rearrangement uses TRBV20-1 and TRBJ2-3; 7 nucleotides align to TRBD1. Per the germline V gene, CDR1 is DFQATT and CDR2 is SNEGSKA (reference sequence). CDR3 length equals 15 residues. The V segment lost 0 bases and the J segment 2 bases; nucleotides outside the gene matches: 5.

This clonotype was recorded many times. The V gene is TRBV7-9, the J gene TRBJ2-1; 11 positions agree with TRBD2. Germline CDR1 reads SEHNR; CDR2 reads FQNEAQ (reference sequence). The CDR3 covers 17 residues. J gave up 9 bases and V 5 bases, and 15 bases lay outside the gene matches. The CDR3 sequence is CASSPGRLAGSVAEQFF. In DNA, the CDR3 is TGTGCCAGCAGCCCTGGACGACTAGCGGGATCGGTAGCTGAGCAGTTCTTC.

This clonotype has ten or more counts. V usage is TRBV4-1 and J usage is TRBJ2-7; possible D gene TRBD2, 6 bases. The CDR3 totals 15 residues. V shed 4 bases and J shed 0 bases, with 13 bases lying between them. In germline, CDR1 is MGHRA, CDR2 YSYEKL. The CDR3 spells CASSLAGRSSYEQYF. The CDR3 DNA sequence: TGCGCCAGCAGCCTTGCGGGGCGGAGCTCCTACGAGCAGTACTTC.

This clonotype was counted many times. The J gene is TRBJ2-7, the V gene TRBV10-3; D perhaps matches TRBD1 (5 bases). This CDR3 is 15 amino acids long. Germline V gene data show CDR1 as ENHRY and CDR2 as SYGVKD. The V gene lost 4 bases and the J gene lost 6 bases, with 19 bases spanning the gap. CDR3 region: CAISAADGAFSEQYF. The CDR3 DNA reads TGTGCCATCAGTGCCGCCGATGGGGCCTTCAGCGAGCAGTACTTC.

This clonotype was picked up many times. In DNA, the CDR3 is TGCAGTGCTAGAGATCAGGGAGAAGCAGATACGCAGTATTTT. It specifies CSARDQGEADTQYF. The rearrangement uses TRBV20-1 and TRBJ2-3; D is perhaps TRBD1 or TRBD2 (5 bases each). Germline CDR1 is DFQATT and CDR2 is SNEGSKA (reference sequence). The ends were cut back, 0 bases at V and 4 bases at J, with 11 bases in the middle. The CDR3 is 14 residues long.